The TCR beta chain described here comes from a study of blood T cell repertoires in COVID-19. Study in general: Nucleic acid was either cDNA or gDNA, and it came from T cells, B-cell-depleted T cells, or PBMCs.

The V and J ends lost 0 bases and 3 bases, in that order; junction bases with no gene match: 4. This CDR3 has 15 amino acids. Germline lookup yields CDR1 LGHNA and CDR2 YNFKEQ. The method was immunoSEQ multiplex PCR; TCRdb's version includes in-frame clones alone and lacks a portion of them. The table has 300,000 to 500,000 clones, approximately 87% seen once; the top ten hold approximately 1%. The J gene is TRBJ2-7, the V gene TRBV4-2; 8 bases line up with TRBD1. Sequencing used PBMCs or T cells enriched from blood (not recorded which). The clonotype was recovered from a woman aged 25-40 years with acute COVID-19. In DNA, the CDR3 is TGTGCCAGCAGCCAAGATCGACAGGGGATCTACGAGCAGTACTTC. Translated, it gives CASSQDRQGIYEQYF.